This T cell receptor (beta chain) comes out of a study of T cells in Graves' hyperthyroidism and ophthalmopathy. Amplification of TCR beta CDR3 regions was performed using RNA transcripts as template. A set of HTBI primers served as the primers for a first-round RT-PCR of the TCR CDR3. TCRdb redid the calling of the multiplex PCR reads with MiXCR, one entry per CDR3 protein. This table has 600,000 to 700,000 distinct CDR3 sequences, about 15% appearing once. Patients affected by ophthalmopathy presented a Clinical Activity Score of at least 3, a NOSPECS grade of at least 4, and disease duration below 3 months. Any patient presenting with uncontrolled infection, other autoimmune disease, pregnancy or lactation was left out. The PBMCs had their origin in 10 ml of fresh peripheral blood. The CDR3 consists of 13 residues. Trimming removed 3 bases at V and 5 bases at J, with 11 bases between. The germline V gene encodes CDR1 MDHEN and CDR2 SYDVKM.

Study-wide results and caveats: The model foresaw ophthalmopathy a median about 6.5 months prior to onset.

This clonotype was seen repeatedly, ten times or more. Its matching antigen is unknown. This clonotype was obtained from a middle-aged woman with Graves' ophthalmopathy. V gene TRBV28 combines with J gene TRBJ2-7, with D possibly being TRBD2 (6 bases). Material: blood. CDR3 DNA: TGTGCCAGCAGTTTGTGGGGAGGAGACGAGCAGTACTTC. Residues: CASSLWGGDEQYF.